Below are 30 T cell receptor beta chains sequenced from a single sample in a study of radiotherapy plus CTLA-4 blockade in lung cancer. Clones were read by immunoSEQ multiplex PCR, and TCRdb kept only the in-frame ones, dropping some. The repertoire holds roughly 93,000 clones, with roughly 80% as singletons. Sequences were derived from peripheral blood, sampled from a patient treated with radiotherapy plus ipilimumab. The source of these receptors is a human donor with non-small cell lung cancer who had a partial response to radiotherapy plus ipilimumab.

CDR3 in DNA: TGTGCCAGCAGCCTGGGGGTCGACAGGAGGAACACTGAAGCTTTCTTT. As protein: CASSLGVDRRNTEAFF. This sequence joins TRBV5-5 and TRBJ1-1; a weak D match, TRBD1 (6 bases). Germline loops: CDR1 SGHKS, CDR2 YYEKEE (reference sequence). V was trimmed by 4 bases and J by 1 base, leaving 17 bases between them. The CDR3 runs to 16 residues.

The chain couples TRBV5-1 to TRBJ2-1; 9 bases align to TRBD1. CDR3 size: 17 residues. From germline, CDR1 is SGHRS and CDR2 YFSETQ. V shed 4 bases and J 0 bases; nucleotides not matched to a gene: 8. The CDR3 protein is CASSSPTGGISYNEQFF. In nucleotides, the CDR3 is TGCGCCAGCAGCAGCCCGACAGGGGGGATCTCCTACAATGAGCAGTTCTTC.

In its sample, this clone was seen a few times. The rearrangement links TRBV19 to TRBJ2-5; TRBD1 might be the D (6 bases). CDR1 is LNHDA and CDR2 is SQIVND in the germline V gene (reference sequence). Between the trimmed V and J ends, which lost 7 bases and 6 bases, there was a span of 18 bases. The CDR3 loop spans 14 amino acids. The CDR3 region is CASKSTGVWQTQYF. DNA of the CDR3: TGTGCCAGTAAATCGACAGGAGTGTGGCAGACCCAGTACTTC.

The chain uses TRBV7-2 and TRBJ2-2, with no clear D. Per the germline V gene, CDR1 is SGHTA and CDR2 is FQGNSA. Trimming removed 5 bases from V and 3 bases from J, with 4 bases in between. CDR3 length equals 12 residues. Here the CDR3 reads CASSIDTGELFF. The CDR3 bases are TGTGCCAGCAGCATCGACACCGGGGAGCTGTTTTTT.

The table lists this clone with a few counts. The rearrangement joins TRBV5-1 to TRBJ2-7; D perhaps matches TRBD2 (6 bases). Germline V gene lookup returns CDR1 SGHRS and CDR2 YFSETQ. There are 14 residues in the CDR3. The V and J ends lost 5 bases and 0 bases respectively, with 12 bases between them. CDR3 bases: TGCGCCAGCAGACCGGGGGTCGGCTCCTACGAGCAGTACTTC. This encodes CASRPGVGSYEQYF.

The chain recombines TRBV25-1 with TRBJ2-5; D possibly corresponds to TRBD1 (6 bases). This CDR3 has 13 residues. V was pared by 4 bases and J by 6 bases, with 12 bases between. CDR1 is MGHDK, CDR2 SYGVNS, per germline. Written as DNA, the CDR3 is TGTGCCAGCAGTGTCTCGGACAGACAGACCCAGTACTTC. As protein: CASSVSDRQTQYF. Drawing the rest from reference TRBV25-1 and TRBJ2-5, the complete variable domain is EADIYQTPRYLVIGTGKKITLECSQTMGHDKMYWYQQDPGMELHLIHYSYGVNSTEKGDLSSESTVSRIRTEHFPLTLESARPSHTSQYLCASSVSDRQTQYFGPGTRLLVL.

The chain has TRBV19 and TRBJ1-4, with 8 bases identical to TRBD1. Trimming cost V 3 bases and J 0 bases; bases outside gene matches: 3. Germline lookup yields CDR1 LNHDA and CDR2 SQIVND (reference sequence). This CDR3 region has 16 residues. The CDR3, as DNA: TGTGCCAGTAGTATGACAGGGGCTCCAACTAATGAAAAACTGTTTTTT. It translates to CASSMTGAPTNEKLFF.

The rearrangement links TRBV5-6 to TRBJ1-3; a possible D gene is TRBD1 (5 bases). The CDR3 runs to 15 residues. The germline V and J ends were trimmed by 3 bases and 8 bases, with 18 bases remaining between them. The germline V gene encodes CDR1 SGHDT and CDR2 YYEEEE. The chain's CDR3 is CASSSRQPLGHTIYF. CDR3 nucleotide sequence: TGTGCCAGCAGCTCCAGACAGCCTTTAGGGCACACCATATATTTT.

This rearrangement joins TRBV6-6 to TRBJ2-3, with 13 bases aligning to TRBD2. Unmatched junction bases numbered 2, after V lost 4 bases and J lost 7 bases. Germline loops: CDR1 MNHNY, CDR2 SVGAGI (reference sequence). There are 14 residues in the CDR3. The CDR3 is CASSSGLAGYTQYF. The CDR3 DNA reads TGTGCCAGCAGTTCGGGACTAGCGGGGTATACGCAGTATTTT.

This clone turned up a few times. The gene calls are TRBV5-4 and TRBJ2-7; D might be TRBD2 (5 bases). The CDR3 is made up of 13 amino acids. V was clipped by 3 bases and J by 7 bases, with 14 bases between them. Germline-derived CDR1 and CDR2 are SGHNT and YYREEE (reference sequence). The CDR3 DNA sequence: TGTGCCAGCAGCTGGCACCCGTCGGGGGAGCAGTACTTC. Its protein product is CASSWHPSGEQYF.

The chain is built from TRBV6-1 and TRBJ2-7, with 14 bases lining up with TRBD2. Germline V gene lookup returns CDR1 MNHNS and CDR2 SASEGT. The CDR3 length is 19 residues. The trim removed 2 bases at V and 2 bases at J, leaving 11 bases unmatched. The CDR3 loop is CASSEPPMGLAGAAYEQYF. CDR3 in DNA: TGTGCCAGCAGTGAACCTCCAATGGGACTAGCGGGAGCAGCCTACGAGCAGTACTTC.

The chain has TRBV5-1 and TRBJ2-3, with a weak D call TRBD1 (6 bases). The CDR3 runs 16 residues. The V gene's germline CDR1 is SGHRS and CDR2 YFSETQ. V lost 4 bases, J lost 2 bases, and 17 bases lay in between. The CDR3 loop reads CASSPTDRYTTDTQYF. The CDR3 DNA reads TGCGCCAGCAGCCCTACCGACAGGTATACCACAGATACGCAGTATTTT.

The chain is built from TRBV29-1 and TRBJ2-1; TRBD2 agrees at 11 bases. Germline-derived CDR1 and CDR2 are SQVTM and ANQGSEA. This CDR3 is 15 amino acids long. J was trimmed by 9 bases and V by 7 bases; bases with no gene match: 14. CDR3 amino acids: CSGTSGRKTGGEQFF. DNA of the CDR3: TGCAGCGGAACTAGCGGGAGAAAGACTGGAGGTGAGCAGTTCTTC.

The genes are TRBV19 and TRBJ2-1; the match to TRBD2 covers 8 bases. The CDR3 sequence is 15 residues long. The germline CDR1 and CDR2 sequences are LNHDA and SQIVND (reference sequence). After removal of 8 bases from V and 0 bases from J, the junction contained 6 bases not matched to a gene. The CDR3 coding sequence is TGTGCCAGTGGCCGTAGCGGGGTCTCCTACAATGAGCAGTTCTTC. Its protein is CASGRSGVSYNEQFF.

V and J are TRBV29-1 and TRBJ2-7, with a tentative D call TRBD1 (5 bases). Germline values: CDR1 SQVTM, CDR2 ANQGSEA. CDR3 length: 12 amino acids. Trimming removed 6 bases from V and 2 bases from J, with 11 bases in between. CDR3 amino acids: CSVYRPPYEQYF. As DNA, the CDR3 is TGCAGCGTCTACAGGCCCCCCTACGAGCAGTACTTC.

The V and J genes are TRBV7-2 and TRBJ2-1; 7 nucleotides agree with TRBD2. This CDR3 is built from 13 residues. Trimming at V came to 5 bases and at J to 16 bases, leaving 14 bases not matched to a gene. Germline V CDR1 and CDR2: SGHTA, FQGNSA. The CDR3 coding sequence is TGTGCCAGCAGCCCCCACCGGACTAGTTGGAAATTCTTC. Translation: CASSPHRTSWKFF.

The chain links TRBV7-9 to TRBJ1-5; no reliable D call. Germline-derived CDR1 and CDR2 are SEHNR and FQNEAQ (reference sequence). CDR3 length equals 13 residues. Trimming cost V 6 bases and J 7 bases, with 13 bases left between them. The DNA for the CDR3 is TGTGCCAGCAGTCCTTCGTCCGGGCAGCCCCAGCATTTT. It is translated as CASSPSSGQPQHF.

The table lists this clone with a count of one. This rearrangement joins TRBV28 to TRBJ2-5; a possible D gene is TRBD1 (6 bases). V lost 5 bases, J lost 0 bases, and 7 bases lay in between. Germline-derived CDR1 and CDR2 are MDHEN and SYDVKM. CDR3 size: 13 residues. The CDR3 bases are TGTGCCAGCAGTGGGGACAACCAAGAGACCCAGTACTTC. This gives the protein CASSGDNQETQYF.

The V and J genes are TRBV7-2 and TRBJ2-7; 11 bases are a match to TRBD2. The trim removed 3 bases at V and 1 base at J, leaving 2 bases unmatched. The CDR3 loop spans 15 amino acids. From germline, CDR1 is SGHTA and CDR2 FQGNSA. The CDR3 DNA reads as TGTGCCAGCAGCTTTAGCGGGAGGGGATCCTACGAGCAGTACTTC. It codes for CASSFSGRGSYEQYF.

The rearrangement uses TRBV9 and TRBJ2-3; TRBD1 is a possible D gene (6 bases). Germline V gives CDR1 SGDLS, CDR2 YYNGEE. The CDR3 has 15 amino acids. The V end lost 2 bases, the J end lost 5 bases, and 15 bases lay between the germline ends. The CDR3 DNA sequence: TGTGCCAGCAGCGTTCGAAGGGGGTTGGGAGATACGCAGTATTTT. Encoded protein: CASSVRRGLGDTQYF. Together with reference TRBV9 and TRBJ2-3, the CDR3 gives the full variable domain: DSGVTQTPKHLITATGQRVTLRCSPRSGDLSVYWYQQSLDQGLQFLIQYYNGEERAKGNILERFSAQQFPDLHSELNLSSLELGDSALYFCASSVRRGLGDTQYFGPGTRLTVL.

This chain uses TRBV21-1 with TRBJ1-1; the table calls TRBD1, which could not be checked here. TRBV21-1 is noted as a pseudogene. The CDR3 is 15 residues long. The CDR3 region has the DNA TGTGCCAGCAGCAAAGGGACAGTTGGATGCACTGAAGCTTTCTTT. This translates into CASSKGTVGCTEAFF.

The rearrangement links TRBV18 to TRBJ2-2, with 11 nucleotides matching TRBD1. This CDR3 spans 17 amino acids. V gave up 1 base and J gave up 3 bases; unmatched junction bases: 4. CDR1 KGHSH and CDR2 LQKENI come from the germline V gene. CDR3 nucleotide sequence: TGTGCCAGCTCACCACAGGACAGGGGGCCGGACACCGGGGAGCTGTTTTTT. Protein: CASSPQDRGPDTGELFF. Complete variable domain (other parts from reference TRBV18 and TRBJ2-2): NAGVMQNPRHLVRRRGQEARLRCSPMKGHSHVYWYRQLPEEGLKFMVYLQKENIIDESGMPKERFSAEFPKEGPSILRIQQVVRGDSAAYFCASSPQDRGPDTGELFFGEGSRLTVL.

The V and J genes are TRBV9 and TRBJ1-3; 9 positions agree with TRBD1. The CDR3 length is 14 residues. Germline assignment: CDR1 SGDLS and CDR2 YYNGEE. The V segment lost 4 bases and the J segment 2 bases; nucleotides outside the gene matches: 1. The CDR3 DNA reads TGTGCCAGCAGCAGGGACAGGGCTGGAAACACCATATATTTT. It codes for CASSRDRAGNTIYF.

The chain is built from TRBV6-1 and TRBJ2-6; no clear D. The ends were cut back, 0 bases at V and 0 bases at J, with 6 bases in the middle. From germline, CDR1 is MNHNS and CDR2 SASEGT. The CDR3 has 16 amino acids. The CDR3 loop is CASSEARSSGANVLTF. CDR3 bases: TGTGCCAGCAGTGAAGCGCGAAGCTCTGGGGCCAACGTCCTGACTTTC.

V usage is TRBV27 and J usage is TRBJ2-1, with 8 bases matching TRBD2. The germline V gene has CDR1 MNHEY and CDR2 SMNVEV (reference sequence). This CDR3 spans 11 amino acids. J was trimmed by 15 bases and V by 3 bases; bases with no gene match: 4. This CDR3 is CASSFAGGRFF. As DNA, the CDR3 is TGTGCCAGCAGTTTTGCGGGAGGACGGTTCTTC.

The chain joins TRBV7-8 to TRBJ2-5, with TRBD1 as a possible D gene (5 bases). The CDR3 loop spans 15 amino acids. Germline V gives CDR1 SGHVS, CDR2 FQNEAQ. V gave up 2 bases and J gave up 7 bases, with 17 bases separating them. This CDR3 reads CASSLSQGWVGTQYF. CDR3 nucleotide sequence: TGTGCCAGCAGCTTAAGTCAGGGTTGGGTTGGGACCCAGTACTTC. Based on the CDR3 plus reference TRBV7-8 and TRBJ2-5, the full variable domain is GAGVSQSPRYKVAKRGQDVALRCDPISGHVSLFWYQQALGQGPEFLTYFQNEAQLDKSGLPSDRFFAERPEGSVSTLKIQRTQQEDSAVYLCASSLSQGWVGTQYFGPGTRLLVL.

The chain joins TRBV12-5 to TRBJ2-5; 9 positions agree with TRBD2. Trimming removed 6 bases from V and 3 bases from J; junction bases left unmatched: 8. The CDR3 extends over 15 amino acids. Germline assignment: CDR1 LGHNT and CDR2 FRNRAP. This CDR3 reads CASGPVGGREETQYF. The CDR3 DNA follows: TGTGCTAGTGGCCCGGTCGGCGGGAGGGAAGAGACCCAGTACTTC.

The gene calls are TRBV9 and TRBJ1-1; D is uncertain. Trimming cost V 0 bases and J 3 bases, with 6 bases left between them. Germline assignment: CDR1 SGDLS and CDR2 YYNGEE. CDR3 length: 13 amino acids. DNA for the CDR3: TGTGCCAGCAGCGTAGTGGAGTACACTGAAGCTTTCTTT. Translation: CASSVVEYTEAFF. Looking up the rest from reference TRBV9 and TRBJ1-1 gives the full variable domain: DSGVTQTPKHLITATGQRVTLRCSPRSGDLSVYWYQQSLDQGLQFLIQYYNGEERAKGNILERFSAQQFPDLHSELNLSSLELGDSALYFCASSVVEYTEAFFGQGTRLTVV.

The chain recombines TRBV2 with TRBJ1-2; 8 bases match TRBD1. J gave up 6 bases and V 5 bases, and 5 bases lay outside the gene matches. There are 13 residues in the CDR3. Germline CDR1 and CDR2: SNHLY and FYNNEI. CDR3 bases: TGTGCCAGCAGTTCGGACAGGGACGATGGCTACACCTTC. Its translation: CASSSDRDDGYTF.

This chain links TRBV27 with TRBJ2-4; 9 bases map to TRBD1. Germline loops: CDR1 MNHEY, CDR2 SMNVEV (reference sequence). CDR3 length: 12 amino acids. V trimming: 7 bases; J trimming: 16 bases; junction bases outside the gene matches: 11. DNA of the CDR3: TGTGCCAGCACGACAGGGGGGAGTTCAGTCTACTTC. Translation gives CASTTGGSSVYF.